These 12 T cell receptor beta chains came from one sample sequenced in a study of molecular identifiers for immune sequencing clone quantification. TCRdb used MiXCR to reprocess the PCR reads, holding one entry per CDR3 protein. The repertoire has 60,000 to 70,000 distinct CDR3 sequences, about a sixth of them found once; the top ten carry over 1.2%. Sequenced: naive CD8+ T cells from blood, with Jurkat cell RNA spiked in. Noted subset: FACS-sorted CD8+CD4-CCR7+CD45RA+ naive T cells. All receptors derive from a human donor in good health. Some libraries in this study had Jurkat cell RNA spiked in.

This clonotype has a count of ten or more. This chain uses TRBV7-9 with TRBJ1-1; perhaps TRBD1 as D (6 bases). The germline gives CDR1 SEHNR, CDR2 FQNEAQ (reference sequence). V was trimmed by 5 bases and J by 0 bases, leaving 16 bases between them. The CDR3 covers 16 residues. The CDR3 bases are TGTGCCAGCAGCGAGGATCCGGGACAATTGAACACTGAAGCTTTCTTT. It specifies CASSEDPGQLNTEAFF.

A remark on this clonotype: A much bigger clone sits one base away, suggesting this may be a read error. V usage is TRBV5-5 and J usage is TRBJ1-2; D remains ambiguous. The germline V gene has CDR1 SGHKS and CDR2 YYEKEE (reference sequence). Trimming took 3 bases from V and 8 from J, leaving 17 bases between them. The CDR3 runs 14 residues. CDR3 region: CASSSWQAAEGYTF. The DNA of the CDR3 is TGTGCCAGCAGCTCGTGGCAGGCTGCGGAAGGCTACACCTTC. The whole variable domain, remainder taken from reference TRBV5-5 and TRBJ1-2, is DAGVTQSPTHLIKTRGQQVTLRCSPISGHKSVSWYQQVLGQGPQFIFQYYEKEERGRGNFPDRFSARQFPNYSSELNVNALLLGDSALYLCASSSWQAAEGYTFGSGTRLTVV.

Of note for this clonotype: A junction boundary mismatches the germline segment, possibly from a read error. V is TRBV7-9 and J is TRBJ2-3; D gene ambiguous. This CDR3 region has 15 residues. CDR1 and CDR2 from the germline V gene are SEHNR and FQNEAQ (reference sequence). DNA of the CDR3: TGCGCCAGCTCCACCCCGGCGAGGATCACAGATACGCAGTATTTT. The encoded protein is CASSTPARITDTQYF.

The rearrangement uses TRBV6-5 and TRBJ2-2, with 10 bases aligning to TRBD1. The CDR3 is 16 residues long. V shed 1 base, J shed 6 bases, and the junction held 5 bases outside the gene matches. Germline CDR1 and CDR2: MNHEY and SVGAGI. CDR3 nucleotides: TGTGCCAGCAGTTACTTGGGACAGGGGCATTCCGGGGAGCTGTTTTTT. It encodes CASSYLGQGHSGELFF.

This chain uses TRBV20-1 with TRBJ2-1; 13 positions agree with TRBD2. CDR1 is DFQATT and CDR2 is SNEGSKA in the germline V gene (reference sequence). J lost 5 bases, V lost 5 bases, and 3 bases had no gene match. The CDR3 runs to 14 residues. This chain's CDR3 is CSAPGTSGNNEQFF. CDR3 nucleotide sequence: TGCAGTGCTCCCGGGACTAGCGGGAACAATGAGCAGTTCTTC.

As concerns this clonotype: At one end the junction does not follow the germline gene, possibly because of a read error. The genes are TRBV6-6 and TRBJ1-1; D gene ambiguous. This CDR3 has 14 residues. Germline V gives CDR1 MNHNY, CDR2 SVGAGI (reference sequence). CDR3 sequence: CASSYGSIPTEAVF. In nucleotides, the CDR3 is TGTGCCAGCAGTTACGGAAGTATTCCCACTGAAGCTGTCTTT.

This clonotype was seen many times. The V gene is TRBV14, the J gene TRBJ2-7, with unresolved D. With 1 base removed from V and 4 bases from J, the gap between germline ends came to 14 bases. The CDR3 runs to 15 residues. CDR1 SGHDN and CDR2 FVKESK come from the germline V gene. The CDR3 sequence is CASSQVVGYPYEQYF. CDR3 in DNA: TGTGCCAGCAGCCAAGTAGTTGGGTATCCGTACGAGCAGTACTTC.

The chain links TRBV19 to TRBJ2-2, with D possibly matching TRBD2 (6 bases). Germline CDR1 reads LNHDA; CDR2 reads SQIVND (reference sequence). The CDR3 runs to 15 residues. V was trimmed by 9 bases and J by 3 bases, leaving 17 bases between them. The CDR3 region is CASCPREIYTGELFF. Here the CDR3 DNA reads TGTGCCAGCTGCCCCCGGGAGATTTACACCGGGGAGCTGTTTTTT.

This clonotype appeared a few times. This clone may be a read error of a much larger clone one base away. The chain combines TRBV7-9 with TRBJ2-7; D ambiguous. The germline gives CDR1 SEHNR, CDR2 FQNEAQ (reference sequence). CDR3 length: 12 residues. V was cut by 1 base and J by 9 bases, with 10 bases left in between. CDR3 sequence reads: CASSLGGRGQYF. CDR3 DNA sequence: TGTGCCAGCAGCTTAGGTGGGCGCGGGCAGTACTTC.

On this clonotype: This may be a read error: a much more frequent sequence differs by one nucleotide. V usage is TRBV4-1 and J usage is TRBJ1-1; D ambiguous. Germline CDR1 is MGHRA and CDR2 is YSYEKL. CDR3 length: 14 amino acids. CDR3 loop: CASGQAGLITEAFF. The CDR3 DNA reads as TGCGCCAGCGGCCAAGCAGGACTTATAACTGAAGCTTTCTTT.

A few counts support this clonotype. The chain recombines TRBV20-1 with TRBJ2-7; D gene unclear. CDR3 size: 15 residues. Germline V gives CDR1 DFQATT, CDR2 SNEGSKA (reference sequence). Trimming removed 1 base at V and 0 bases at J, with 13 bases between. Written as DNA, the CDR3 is TGCAGTGCTAGAGTTAATTACCCTCCCTCCTACGAGCAGTACTTC. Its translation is CSARVNYPPSYEQYF.

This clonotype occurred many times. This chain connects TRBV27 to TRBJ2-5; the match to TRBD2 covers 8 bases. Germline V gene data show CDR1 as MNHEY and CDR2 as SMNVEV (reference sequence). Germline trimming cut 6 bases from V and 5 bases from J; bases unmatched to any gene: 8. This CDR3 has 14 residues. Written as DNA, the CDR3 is TGTGCCAGCAGCTTACTAGCGGAAGATGAGACCCAGTACTTC. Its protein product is CASSLLAEDETQYF.